Shown below are 27 T cell receptor beta chains from a single sample sequenced in a study of cytomegalovirus exposure and HLA in healthy donors. It was with 60 Vbeta and 13 Jbeta primers that the PCR ran. Profiling relied on immunoSEQ multiplex PCR, and the TCRdb table lists in-frame clones only, not all of them. The data hold almost 80,000 clones, with around 67% observed a single time. The specimen sequenced was PBMCs. The receptors derive from a woman aged 45-65 years in good health and CMV-seropositive.

The gene calls are TRBV4-2 and TRBJ2-1, with 9 bases matching TRBD2. Germline lookup yields CDR1 LGHNA and CDR2 YNFKEQ. CDR3 length equals 15 residues. V was pared by 6 bases and J by 4 bases, with 7 bases of the junction left unmatched. CDR3 DNA sequence: TGTGCCAGCAGTTCTTCTAGCGGGGAGTACAATGAGCAGTTCTTC. Translating it yields CASSSSSGEYNEQFF.

J is TRBJ2-1 and V is TRBV9, with TRBD2 identical over 8 bases. CDR1 SGDLS and CDR2 YYNGEE come from the germline V gene. With V trimmed by 4 bases and J by 15 bases, 9 bases remained unmatched. The CDR3 extends over 12 amino acids. CDR3 residues: CASSSERGKAFF. The CDR3 nucleotides are TGTGCCAGCAGCTCTGAGCGGGGGAAGGCGTTCTTC.

This chain links TRBV6-1 with TRBJ2-7; possibly TRBD1 for D (5 bases). Trimming cost V 2 bases and J 0 bases, with 11 bases left between them. The CDR3 consists of 15 residues. CDR1 is MNHNS and CDR2 is SASEGT in the germline V gene. CDR3 amino acids: CASSERNRPSYEQYV. The CDR3 nucleotides read TGTGCCAGCAGTGAACGGAACAGGCCCTCCTACGAGCAGTACGTC.

The chain carries TRBV7-3 and TRBJ2-3; TRBD1 agrees at 9 bases. From germline, CDR1 is SGHTA and CDR2 FQGTGA. The CDR3 is 15 amino acids. Trimming cost V 5 bases and J 4 bases; bases outside gene matches: 7. The chain's CDR3 is CASSPQGARSDTQYF. In nucleotides, the CDR3 is TGTGCCAGCAGCCCACAGGGGGCCCGCTCAGATACGCAGTATTTT.

In its sample, this clone was seen a few times. This chain links TRBV6-6 with TRBJ2-3, with TRBD2 identical over 7 bases. The V gene end was trimmed by 5 bases and the J gene end by 2 bases; junction bases not matched to a gene: 7. There are 15 residues in the CDR3. Germline-derived CDR1 and CDR2 are MNHNY and SVGAGI (reference sequence). CDR3 loop: CASSGGLNLTDTQYF. The CDR3 nucleotides are TGTGCCAGCAGTGGGGGACTAAACCTCACAGATACGCAGTATTTT.

This clone was observed a few times. V usage is TRBV4-1 and J usage is TRBJ2-4, with D maybe TRBD2 (6 bases). V was pared by 0 bases and J by 6 bases, with 12 bases between. This CDR3 contains 15 residues. CDR1 is MGHRA, CDR2 YSYEKL, per germline. CDR3 sequence: CASSQDRGAGNIQYF. In DNA, the CDR3 is TGCGCCAGCAGCCAAGACCGGGGAGCGGGAAACATTCAGTACTTC.

CDR3 amino acids: CASLRGNYGYTF. Here the CDR3 DNA reads TGTGCCAGCCTCCGCGGAAACTATGGCTACACCTTC. The J gene is TRBJ1-2, the V gene TRBV9; D unclear. The CDR3 extends over 12 amino acids. Germline CDR1 and CDR2: SGDLS and YYNGEE. The V end lost 7 bases, the J end lost 2 bases, and 9 bases lay between the germline ends.

This chain connects TRBV12-5 to TRBJ2-3; 8 positions match TRBD2. This CDR3 has 17 amino acids. The V and J ends lost 6 bases and 4 bases, in that order; junction bases with no gene match: 15. CDR1 and CDR2 (germline): LGHNT, FRNRAP. As DNA, the CDR3 is TGTGCTAGTGGCCGAAGAGATGCGGGGGGCCGGGCAGATACGCAGTATTTT. This sequence encodes CASGRRDAGGRADTQYF.

V is TRBV6-5 and J is TRBJ2-5; D perhaps matches TRBD2 (6 bases). Germline V gene sequence: CDR1 MNHEY, CDR2 SVGAGI. The CDR3 contains 13 residues. The ends were cut back, 6 bases at V and 5 bases at J, with 13 bases in the middle. This chain's CDR3 is CASRPGGRETQYF. CDR3 in DNA: TGTGCCAGCAGGCCCGGAGGGCGTGAGACCCAGTACTTC.

This clone was observed a handful of times. V and J are TRBV7-9 and TRBJ2-3, with unresolved D. The CDR3 length is 13 residues. Germline CDR1 SEHNR, CDR2 FQNEAQ (reference sequence). Between the trimmed V and J ends, which lost 0 bases and 5 bases, there was a span of 6 bases. Written as DNA, the CDR3 is TGTGCCAGCAGCTTAGCGGCCCAAGATACGCAGTATTTT. Protein: CASSLAAQDTQYF.

V is TRBV28 and J is TRBJ1-1, with D perhaps matching TRBD1 (5 bases). The germline V and J ends were trimmed by 2 bases and 1 base, with 8 bases remaining between them. Germline V gives CDR1 MDHEN, CDR2 SYDVKM. This CDR3 spans 14 amino acids. The CDR3 here is CASSLLTGNTEAFF. The CDR3 DNA is TGTGCCAGCAGTTTACTCACAGGGAACACTGAAGCTTTCTTT.

The chain carries TRBV5-6 and TRBJ2-3; D possibly corresponds to TRBD2 (7 bases). The CDR3 runs to 17 residues. V was cut by 3 bases and J by 8 bases, with 25 bases left in between. Germline assignment: CDR1 SGHDT and CDR2 YYEEEE. CDR3 sequence: CASSSLRAAGAGSTQYF. DNA for the CDR3: TGTGCCAGCAGCTCCCTAAGGGCGGCGGGGGCCGGGAGTACGCAGTATTTT.

There are a few counts of this clone. The V call is TRBV5-6, the J call TRBJ2-1; TRBD1 matches 10 bases. The V gene's germline CDR1 is SGHDT and CDR2 YYEEEE. The V and J ends lost 0 bases and 4 bases, in that order; junction bases with no gene match: 7. The CDR3 sequence is 17 residues long. The CDR3 DNA reads TGTGCCAGCAGCTTGGTGGCCGGGACAGGGGCTTACAATGAGCAGTTCTTC. This encodes CASSLVAGTGAYNEQFF.

This chain's CDR3 is CASSLLGLAGGPETQYF. CDR3 nucleotides: TGTGCCAGCAGTTTATTAGGCCTAGCGGGGGGGCCGGAGACCCAGTACTTC. The chain recombines TRBV28 with TRBJ2-5; 12 bases map to TRBD2. This CDR3 is 17 amino acids long. V lost 1 base to trimming and J lost 5 bases; unmatched junction nucleotides: 8. The V gene's germline CDR1 is MDHEN and CDR2 SYDVKM.

This clone has a handful of counts. This rearrangement joins TRBV27 to TRBJ2-7, with D perhaps TRBD2 (6 bases). This CDR3 spans 18 amino acids. V was clipped by 4 bases and J by 4 bases, with 26 bases between them. The germline CDR1 and CDR2 sequences are MNHEY and SMNVEV (reference sequence). The CDR3 loop reads CASSWSRFGLKFFYEQYV. Written as DNA, the CDR3 is TGTGCCAGCAGTTGGAGTAGATTCGGACTAAAATTTTTTTACGAGCAGTACGTC.

V and J are TRBV18 and TRBJ1-2, with a tentative D call TRBD1 (6 bases). The V and J ends lost 2 bases and 4 bases respectively, with 17 bases between them. Germline CDR1 KGHSH, CDR2 LQKENI. The CDR3 runs 16 residues. In DNA form, the CDR3 reads TGTGCCAGCTCACCAGAGGCCCCCGAACAGGGCTATGGCTACACCTTC. It codes for CASSPEAPEQGYGYTF.

The rearrangement links TRBV27 to TRBJ1-6; perhaps TRBD1 as D (5 bases). V was cut by 7 bases and J by 4 bases, with 14 bases left in between. CDR1 is MNHEY and CDR2 is SMNVEV in the germline V gene (reference sequence). This CDR3 is built from 15 residues. As DNA, the CDR3 is TGTGCCAGCACAGGGTTGTTCGGTTATAATTCACCCCTCCACTTT. Its translation is CASTGLFGYNSPLHF.

The chain recombines TRBV7-9 with TRBJ1-1; unclear D gene. The CDR3 loop spans 14 amino acids. In germline, CDR1 is SEHNR, CDR2 FQNEAQ (reference sequence). Trimming took 7 bases from V and 3 from J, leaving 15 bases between them. CDR3 nucleotide sequence: TGTGCCAGCACTTTCTCACGGGGTGACACTGAAGCTTTCTTT. It codes for CASTFSRGDTEAFF.

This clone was counted once. The chain recombines TRBV7-9 with TRBJ1-1; a weak D match, TRBD1 (5 bases). Germline CDR1 SEHNR, CDR2 FQNEAQ (reference sequence). Deletions cut 3 bases from V and 7 bases from J, with 6 bases between. The CDR3 length is 11 residues. In DNA, the CDR3 is TGTGCCAGCAGCTTTCAGGGTGAAGCTTTCTTT. Its translation is CASSFQGEAFF. Filled out from reference TRBV7-9 and TRBJ1-1, the complete variable domain reads DTGVSQNPRHKITKRGQNVTFRCDPISEHNRLYWYRQTLGQGPEFLTYFQNEAQLEKSRLLSDRFSAERPKGSFSTLEIQRTEQGDSAMYLCASSFQGEAFFGQGTRLTVV.

The CDR3 is CASSLAGGPWDEQFF. CDR3 nucleotides: TGTGCCAGCAGCTTGGCCGGGGGACCCTGGGATGAGCAGTTCTTC. The rearrangement links TRBV11-2 to TRBJ2-1; D may be TRBD2 (6 bases). Germline V gene sequence: CDR1 SGHAT, CDR2 FQNNGV. The V and J ends lost 3 bases and 8 bases respectively, with 17 bases between them. This CDR3 is built from 15 residues.

This clone was detected a few times. The rearrangement uses TRBV5-1 and TRBJ1-6; 8 nucleotides line up with TRBD1. Germline V CDR1 and CDR2: SGHRS, YFSETQ. The CDR3 is 15 amino acids. The V and J ends lost 0 bases and 5 bases, in that order; junction bases with no gene match: 1. CDR3 DNA: TGCGCCAGCAGCTTGGGGACAGGGAATAATTCACCCCTCCACTTT. This sequence encodes CASSLGTGNNSPLHF.

As DNA, the CDR3 is TGCGCCAGCAGGGAGGGGACAGACACATCTTATGGCTACACCTTC. Its translation is CASREGTDTSYGYTF. V usage is TRBV5-1 and J usage is TRBJ1-2; 7 bases map to TRBD1. Germline assignment: CDR1 SGHRS and CDR2 YFSETQ. Trimming cost V 5 bases and J 5 bases; bases outside gene matches: 12. CDR3 length equals 15 residues.

V usage is TRBV27 and J usage is TRBJ2-1; possibly TRBD1 for D (5 bases). V lost 5 bases and J 10 bases, leaving 15 bases between the germline ends. The CDR3 contains 13 residues. Germline V gene lookup returns CDR1 MNHEY and CDR2 SMNVEV (reference sequence). CDR3 coding DNA: TGTGCCAGCAGTCCATATACAGGTTCCGAGCAGTTCTTC. Its protein product is CASSPYTGSEQFF.

The chain uses TRBV5-1 and TRBJ2-7, with a possible D match to TRBD1 (6 bases). V was cut by 4 bases and J by 2 bases, with 13 bases left in between. The CDR3 is 14 residues long. The germline CDR1 and CDR2 sequences are SGHRS and YFSETQ. This CDR3 reads CASSEPDSTYEQYV. The DNA of the CDR3 is TGCGCCAGCAGCGAACCGGACAGTACCTACGAGCAGTACGTC.

The chain is built from TRBV11-2 and TRBJ2-7, with 9 bases fitting TRBD1. V dropped 0 bases and J dropped 0; count of bases not matched to a gene: 6. Germline V CDR1 and CDR2: SGHAT, FQNNGV. CDR3 length: 17 amino acids. The DNA for the CDR3 is TGTGCCAGCAGCTTAGATGAGGACAGGGGCAGCTCCTACGAGCAGTACGTC. Encoded protein: CASSLDEDRGSSYEQYV.

This clone was counted only a few times. The chain is built from TRBV2 and TRBJ1-1, with 9 bases identical to TRBD1. V lost 6 bases and J lost 3; bases outside the gene matches: 5. Germline CDR1 SNHLY, CDR2 FYNNEI. The CDR3 runs 14 residues. The CDR3 sequence is CASSEDRGYTEAFF. The CDR3 coding sequence is TGTGCCAGCAGCGAGGACAGGGGTTACACTGAAGCTTTCTTT.

This clone was observed a few times. The J gene is TRBJ1-2, the V gene TRBV5-5; maybe TRBD1 (6 bases). The CDR3 consists of 13 residues. Trimming stripped 1 base from V and 3 bases from J, with 7 bases between. CDR1 and CDR2 from the germline V gene are SGHKS and YYEKEE (reference sequence). The CDR3 region is CASSLSGDYGYTF. The DNA for the CDR3 is TGTGCCAGCAGCTTGTCAGGGGACTATGGCTACACCTTC.